This is a list of T cell receptor beta chains from one sample in a study of CD8+ T cells in alopecia areata. Profiled with immunoSEQ multiplex PCR; TCRdb holds only in-frame clones, not every one. The data show more than 95,000 clones, approximately 42% seen once. The sample comprised CD4+ T cells sorted from blood. Every receptor here comes from a human donor with alopecia areata. The CDR3 runs from the conserved cysteine through the conserved F or W. A D gene is named only where the DNA matches it firmly. The size of a clone is reported for some rows only, either as once, few or many, or as a class for expanded clones.

D gene	J gene	V gene	clone size	CDR3 DNA	CDR3 protein
TRBD2	TRBJ2-7	TRBV27	.	TGTGCCAGCAGACGTCCTAGCGGGAGGTTGTACGAGCAGTACTTC	CASRRPSGRLYEQYF
.	TRBJ2-3	TRBV4-3	few	TGCGCCAGCAGCCAAGAGTACACGAACACAGATACGCAGTATTTT	CASSQEYTNTDTQYF
TRBD1	TRBJ2-2	TRBV30	.	TGTGCCTGGAGTCTAGGGGGCGACACCGGGGAGCTGTTTTTT	CAWSLGGDTGELFF
TRBD1	TRBJ2-2	TRBV5-1	few	TGCGCCAGCAGCCCGGGACAGTACACCGGGGAGCTGTTTTTT	CASSPGQYTGELFF
TRBD1	TRBJ2-7	TRBV7-9	.	TGTGCCAGCAGCCGGACAGGGGTCTCCGAGCAGTACTTC	CASSRTGVSEQYF
.	TRBJ1-1	TRBV29-1	.	TGCAGCGTTGAAGGTTCGGGACCCAGAGTGGCTTTCTTT	CSVEGSGPRVAFF
.	TRBJ1-1	TRBV19	.	TGTGCCAGTAGCGATCCAGGGGTGAGCACTGAAGCTTTCTTT	CASSDPGVSTEAFF
.	TRBJ2-5	TRBV27	.	TGTGCCAGCAGTGAGTATGGACAAGAGACCCAGTACTTC	CASSEYGQETQYF
.	TRBJ2-3	TRBV28	.	TGTGCCAGCAGCGCCCGAGTTGGCCCAGATACGCAGTATTTT	CASSARVGPDTQYF
.	TRBJ2-2	TRBV29-1	.	TGCAGCGTTGACCAGGCGAACACCGGGGAGCTGTTTTTT	CSVDQANTGELFF
.	TRBJ1-2	TRBV29-1	.	TGCAGCGTTTTCGGGTCACTGGGATGGCAGGGCTACACCTTC	CSVFGSLGWQGYTF
.	TRBJ2-7	TRBV5-1	.	TGCGCCAGCAGCCCAACGTGGCACGAGCAGTACTTC	CASSPTWHEQYF
TRBD1	TRBJ1-2	TRBV6-1	.	TGTGCCGCCGGGACAGACAACTATGGCTACACCTTC	CAAGTDNYGYTF
.	TRBJ2-5	TRBV25-1	.	TGTGCCAGCAGTGAGTCGCAGGGCTCACTAGAGACCCAGTACTTC	CASSESQGSLETQYF
.	TRBJ2-6	TRBV5-1	.	TGCGCCAGCAGCGCGAACTCTGGGGCCAACGTCCTGACTTTC	CASSANSGANVLTF
.	TRBJ1-1	TRBV7-2	.	TGTGCCAGCAGCTTCAACAGCAAGAACACTGAAGCTTTCTTT	CASSFNSKNTEAFF
.	TRBJ1-2	TRBV28	few	TGTGCCAGCGGGCAGATAACTCTCGGCTACACCTTC	CASGQITLGYTF
TRBD2	TRBJ2-4	TRBV7-2	.	TGTGCCAGCAGCATCGGACTAGCACCGGGGTCGGGAAACATTCAGTACTTC	CASSIGLAPGSGNIQYF
.	TRBJ2-1	TRBV7-7	few	TGTGCTAGCAGCTTGGACAGTTACAATGAGCAGTTCTTC	CASSLDSYNEQFF
TRBD1	TRBJ2-7	TRBV18	.	TGTGCCAGCTCACTTACCTTGGGACAGATCGACGAGCAGTACTTC	CASSLTLGQIDEQYF
TRBD1	TRBJ2-7	TRBV29-1	.	TGCAGCGGTGGGACAGGGGGCTACGAGCAGTACTTC	CSGGTGGYEQYF
.	TRBJ1-2	TRBV29-1	.	TGCAGCGGGTTGGGAGTTGACCGTAACTATGGCTACACCTTC	CSGLGVDRNYGYTF
.	TRBJ2-7	TRBV5-1	.	TGCGCCAGCAGTCATGGGCGACCGGGAGACGAGCAGTACTTC	CASSHGRPGDEQYF
.	TRBJ2-2	TRBV5-1	few	TGCGCCAGCAGCTCCCCTTTACAGCTCAACACCGGGGAGCTGTTTTTT	CASSSPLQLNTGELFF
.	TRBJ2-6	TRBV7-2	.	TGTGCCAGCTCCCAGGGTTGGCGATCTGGGGCCAACGTCCTGACTTTC	CASSQGWRSGANVLTF
TRBD1	TRBJ2-7	TRBV27	.	TGTGCCAGCAGTGGGACAGACAAAACCTACGAGCAGTACTTC	CASSGTDKTYEQYF
.	TRBJ2-2	TRBV7-9	.	TGTGCCAGCAGCTTTACAACGGGAGAGCTCGGGGAGCTGTTTTTT	CASSFTTGELGELFF
.	TRBJ2-7	TRBV12-5	.	TGTGCTAGTGCCTCAGAGACAGCGTTCTACGAGCAGTACTTC	CASASETAFYEQYF
TRBD1	TRBJ2-7	TRBV27	.	TGTGCCAGCAGTAACAGACAGGGTCATGGGGGCTACGAGCAGTACTTC	CASSNRQGHGGYEQYF
TRBD1	TRBJ2-1	TRBV7-3	.	TGTGCCAGCAGTGGGACAGGGGGCACTGAGCAGTTCTTC	CASSGTGGTEQFF
.	TRBJ2-1	TRBV20-1	.	TGCAGTGCTAGATTGAACAATGAGCAGTTCTTC	CSARLNNEQFF
.	TRBJ2-7	TRBV28	.	TGTGCCAGCAGCGGCGGTGGAACCTACGAGCAGTACTTC	CASSGGGTYEQYF
TRBD1	TRBJ2-7	TRBV29-1	.	TGCAGCGTTGCTCCATGGGACAGGGGGGTGCGCGAGCAGTACTTC	CSVAPWDRGVREQYF
TRBD2	TRBJ2-1	TRBV29-1	.	TGCAGCGTTTATAGCGGGAGCTCCTACAATGAGCAGTTCTTC	CSVYSGSSYNEQFF
.	TRBJ2-5	TRBV5-4	.	TGTGCCAGCAGCCCGAAGAAAGAGACCCAGTACTTC	CASSPKKETQYF
.	TRBJ1-5	TRBV30	few	TGTGCCGGAGCACAGGGCCCCAATCAGCCCCAGCATTTT	CAGAQGPNQPQHF
.	TRBJ2-7	TRBV29-1	.	TGCAGCGTTGAAGATGCGGGATACGAGCAGTACTTC	CSVEDAGYEQYF
TRBD2	TRBJ2-1	TRBV7-2	.	TGTGCCAGCAGCCAGGGACTAGCGGCGAACAATGAGCAGTTCTTC	CASSQGLAANNEQFF
.	TRBJ2-3	TRBV28	.	TGTGCCAGCAGTTTATCGAGGTCGGCAGATACGCAGTATTTT	CASSLSRSADTQYF
.	TRBJ1-1	TRBV5-1	.	TGCGCCAGCAGCTTTGGGACGGCAAACACTGAAGCTTTCTTT	CASSFGTANTEAFF
.	TRBJ2-3	TRBV7-3	.	TGTGCCAGCAGCTTAGGGAAAGAGGGCTGGAGCACAGATACGCAGTATTTT	CASSLGKEGWSTDTQYF
TRBD2	TRBJ2-7	TRBV27	.	TGTGCCAGCAGTATCCGGACTAGCGGGGCCTACGAGCAGTACTTC	CASSIRTSGAYEQYF
.	TRBJ1-1	TRBV9	.	TGTGCCAGCAGCGCCAATCAGGGCCGGAACACTGAAGCTTTCTTT	CASSANQGRNTEAFF
TRBD1	TRBJ1-5	TRBV9	.	TGTGCCAGCAGCGGACAGGGGGCGAATCGGCCCCAGCATTTT	CASSGQGANRPQHF
.	TRBJ2-1	TRBV29-1	.	TGCAGCGTTGAAAGGGGGGGGTCGCAGTTCTTC	CSVERGGSQFF
.	TRBJ2-2	TRBV14	.	TGTGCCAGCAGCCAAGTGGCCGGGGAGCTGTTTTTT	CASSQVAGELFF
TRBD1	TRBJ2-3	TRBV30	.	TGTGCCTGGAGTAAAGGACAGGGCTTGACAGATACGCAGTATTTT	CAWSKGQGLTDTQYF
.	TRBJ1-1	TRBV29-1	.	TGCAGCGTTAGCAGGGAAGCGGACACTGAAGCTTTCTTT	CSVSREADTEAFF
TRBD1	TRBJ2-5	TRBV9	few	TGTGCCAGCAGCCCAACGACAGGGTATACCCAGTACTTC	CASSPTTGYTQYF
.	TRBJ1-6	TRBV29-1	.	TGCAGCGTTGAAGTTGGAGGTAATTCACCCCTCCACTTT	CSVEVGGNSPLHF
TRBD2	TRBJ2-1	TRBV2	.	TGTGCCAGCCTACCCTTAGCGGGGGGTTACAATGAGCAGTTCTTC	CASLPLAGGYNEQFF
.	TRBJ2-4	TRBV2	few	TGTGCCAGCAGACGACGGGACCTTAAAGACATTCAGTACTTC	CASRRRDLKDIQYF
.	TRBJ2-1	TRBV5-1	few	TGCGCCAGCAGCATCCCCCGTCCCGGGAGCCATGAGCAGTTCTTC	CASSIPRPGSHEQFF
.	TRBJ2-7	TRBV25-1	once	TGTGCCAGCAGTGAATCAGCTAGTTATGAGGCCGAGCAGTACTTC	CASSESASYEAEQYF
TRBD1	TRBJ2-7	TRBV6-1	few	TGTGCCAGCAGTCCCCAGGACAGGCCTCCCTACGAGCAGTACTTC	CASSPQDRPPYEQYF
TRBD1	TRBJ1-2	TRBV2	.	TGTGCCAGCAGGACGACCACAGGGGTTAGCTATGGCTACACCTTC	CASRTTTGVSYGYTF
.	TRBJ1-1	TRBV7-2	.	TGTGCCAGCAGCCCACGGACCGGGAGAGACACTGAAGCTTTCTTT	CASSPRTGRDTEAFF
.	TRBJ2-5	TRBV23-1	.	TGCGCCAGCAGTCAATCGTGGGGCGGGGGCGTCGAGACCCAGTACTTC	CASSQSWGGGVETQYF
.	TRBJ2-5	TRBV6-5	.	TGTGCCAGCTCCCGCCTTGGGGGGATGTTGGAGACCCAGTACTTC	CASSRLGGMLETQYF